These T cell receptor beta chains were read from a single sample in a study of blood T cell repertoires in COVID-19. TCRdb's table, derived via immunoSEQ multiplex PCR, lists solely in-frame clones and lacks some. The sample lists 250,000 to 300,000 clones; roughly nine tenths were seen once. The specimen was peripheral blood. The receptor set was obtained from a woman aged 25-40 years with COVID-19, enrolled during active disease. The CDR3 runs from the conserved cysteine through the conserved F or W. D genes are given only for firm matches. Clone size is stated in some rows and not others, as once, few, many or a class when expanded.

TRBV5-1,NA,TRBJ1-2,NA,TGCGCCAGCAGCTTGGGTGCAGGGGACTATGGCTACACCTTC,CASSLGAGDYGYTF
TRBV7-9,NA,TRBJ2-1,TRBD2,TGTGCCAGCAGAAGAGCGGGGGGGCCCGAGCAGTTCTTC,CASRRAGGPEQFF
TRBV18,NA,TRBJ2-3,NA,TGTGCCAGCTCACCTACAGGGTCGGTTAGCGCAGATACGCAGTATTTT,CASSPTGSVSADTQYF
TRBV5-1,NA,TRBJ1-1,NA,TGCGCCAGCAAGTGGGACACAGCCTCGAACACTGAAGCTTTCTTT,CASKWDTASNTEAFF
TRBV2,NA,TRBJ1-5,NA,TGTGCCAGCAGTGTTCAGTATAGCAATCAGCCCCAGCATTTT,CASSVQYSNQPQHF
TRBV6-5,NA,TRBJ2-7,NA,TGTGCCAGCAGCCAGTGGCTAGCTCCCTACGAGCAGTACTTC,CASSQWLAPYEQYF
TRBV10-1,NA,TRBJ2-5,NA,TGCGCCAGCAGTGATTGGGGGGAAGAGACCCAGTACTTC,CASSDWGEETQYF
TRBV16,NA,TRBJ2-7,NA,TGTGCCAGCAGCCCACTAAGTGAGCAGTACTTC,CASSPLSEQYF
TRBV6-5,NA,TRBJ1-2,NA,TGTGCCAGCAGTTACTCGACGGAGGGCTATGGCTACACCTTC,CASSYSTEGYGYTF
TRBV29-1,NA,TRBJ1-2,NA,TGCAGCGCAACCGGCCAGGGCGGTAGAGATGGCTACACCTTC,CSATGQGGRDGYTF
TRBV6-1,NA,TRBJ1-2,NA,TGTGCCAGCAGTGACCCGGGGAGGGTGGAGTATGGCTACACCTTC,CASSDPGRVEYGYTF
TRBV6-5,NA,TRBJ2-2,TRBD2,TGTGCCTTCCTGGCGGGGGGAGGAATCGGGGAGCTGTTTTTT,CAFLAGGGIGELFF
TRBV25-1,NA,TRBJ2-1,TRBD2,TGTGCCAGCAGACTAGCTAGCGGGGGATTCTACAATGAGCAGTTCTTC,CASRLASGGFYNEQFF
TRBV27,NA,TRBJ1-1,NA,TGTGCCAGCAGTTTTCAGGGTTCTGAAGCTTTCTTT,CASSFQGSEAFF
TRBV6-1,NA,TRBJ2-3,TRBD2,TGTGCCAGCAGTGGACGAGCCGGGACTAGCGGAATATACACAGATACGCAGTATTTT,CASSGRAGTSGIYTDTQYF
TRBV3-1/TRBV3-2,few,TRBJ2-3,NA,TGTGCCAGCAGCCCTGGGAGGCCAGATACGCAGTATTTT,CASSPGRPDTQYF
TRBV2,NA,TRBJ1-5,TRBD1,TGTGCCAGCAGCCCACAGGGGGGCAATCAGCCCCAGCATTTT,CASSPQGGNQPQHF
TRBV7-6,NA,TRBJ1-2,TRBD1,TGTGCCAGCAGCGCGAGCCGGGACAGGGGTTATGGCTACACCTTC,CASSASRDRGYGYTF
TRBV6-5,NA,TRBJ1-1,TRBD1,TGTGCCAGCAGCCTCAGGGGGTTGGACACTGAAGCTTTCTTT,CASSLRGLDTEAFF
TRBV7-9,once,TRBJ2-5,NA,TGTGCCAGCAGCTTAGGGTTCGGGGAAGAGGTGCAAGAGACCCAGTACTTC,CASSLGFGEEVQETQYF
TRBV27,NA,TRBJ1-2,NA,TGTGCCAGCACCTCCAACTCCCAAGCCTTCTATGGCTACACCTTC,CASTSNSQAFYGYTF
TRBV18,NA,TRBJ2-7,NA,TGTGCCAGCTCACCAGCAGGGAAGTCCTACGAGCAGTACTTC,CASSPAGKSYEQYF
TRBV5-4,NA,TRBJ2-7,TRBD2,TGTGCCAGCAGTCCGGGACTAGCAGCCCACGAGCAGTACTTC,CASSPGLAAHEQYF